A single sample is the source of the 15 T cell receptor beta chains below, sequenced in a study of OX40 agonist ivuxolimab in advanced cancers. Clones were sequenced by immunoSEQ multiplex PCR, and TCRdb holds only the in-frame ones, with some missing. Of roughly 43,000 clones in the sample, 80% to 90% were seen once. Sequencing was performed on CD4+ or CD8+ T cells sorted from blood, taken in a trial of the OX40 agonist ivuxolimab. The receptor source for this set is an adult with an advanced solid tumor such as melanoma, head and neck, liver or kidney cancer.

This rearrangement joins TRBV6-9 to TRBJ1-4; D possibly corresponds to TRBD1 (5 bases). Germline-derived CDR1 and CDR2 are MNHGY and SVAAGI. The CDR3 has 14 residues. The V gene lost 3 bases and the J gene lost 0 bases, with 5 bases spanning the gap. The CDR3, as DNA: TGTGCCAGCAGTTACAGGGCAACTAATGAAAAACTGTTTTTT. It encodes CASSYRATNEKLFF.

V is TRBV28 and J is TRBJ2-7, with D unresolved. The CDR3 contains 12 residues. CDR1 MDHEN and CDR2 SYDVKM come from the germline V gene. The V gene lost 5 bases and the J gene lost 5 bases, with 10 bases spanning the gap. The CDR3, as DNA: TGTGCCAGCAGTCCTCTGTGGAACGAGCAGTACTTC. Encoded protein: CASSPLWNEQYF.

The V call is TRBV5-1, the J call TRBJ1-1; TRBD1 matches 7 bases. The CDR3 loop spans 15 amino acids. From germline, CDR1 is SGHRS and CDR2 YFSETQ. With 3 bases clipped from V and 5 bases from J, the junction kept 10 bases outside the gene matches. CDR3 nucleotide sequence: TGCGCCAGCAGCTCCTACCGACAGGGTGCTACTGAAGCTTTCTTT. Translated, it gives CASSSYRQGATEAFF.

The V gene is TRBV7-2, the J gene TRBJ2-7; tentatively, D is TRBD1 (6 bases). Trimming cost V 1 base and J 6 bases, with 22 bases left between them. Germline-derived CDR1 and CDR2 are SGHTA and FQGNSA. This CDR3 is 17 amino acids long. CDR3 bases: TGTGCCAGCAGCTTAGGGATTTGGGACCCTAGCAGGGGCGAGCAGTACTTC. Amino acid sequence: CASSLGIWDPSRGEQYF.

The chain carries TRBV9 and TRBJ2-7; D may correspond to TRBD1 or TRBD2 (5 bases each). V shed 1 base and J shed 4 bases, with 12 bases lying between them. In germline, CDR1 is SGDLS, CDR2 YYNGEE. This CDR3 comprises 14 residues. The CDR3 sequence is CASSVRTGAYEQYF. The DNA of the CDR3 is TGTGCCAGCAGCGTAAGGACCGGGGCGTACGAGCAGTACTTC.

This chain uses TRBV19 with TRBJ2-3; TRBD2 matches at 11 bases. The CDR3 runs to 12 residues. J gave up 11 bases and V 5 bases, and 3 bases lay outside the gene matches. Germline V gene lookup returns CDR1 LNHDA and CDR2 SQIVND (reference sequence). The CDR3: CASSLGTSGQYF. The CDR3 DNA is TGTGCCAGTAGTTTAGGGACTAGCGGGCAGTATTTT. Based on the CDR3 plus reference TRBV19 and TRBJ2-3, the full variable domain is DGGITQSPKYLFRKEGQNVTLSCEQNLNHDAMYWYRQDPGQGLRLIYYSQIVNDFQKGDIAEGYSVSREKKESFPLTVTSAQKNPTAFYLCASSLGTSGQYFGPGTRLTVL.

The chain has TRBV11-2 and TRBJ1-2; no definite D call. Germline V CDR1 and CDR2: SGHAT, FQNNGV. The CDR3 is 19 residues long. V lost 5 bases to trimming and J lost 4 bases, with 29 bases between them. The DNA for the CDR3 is TGTGCCAGCAGCCAGACCACAGCCCAAGTAAGTTCCTACGGCTATGGCTACACCTTC. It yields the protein CASSQTTAQVSSYGYGYTF.

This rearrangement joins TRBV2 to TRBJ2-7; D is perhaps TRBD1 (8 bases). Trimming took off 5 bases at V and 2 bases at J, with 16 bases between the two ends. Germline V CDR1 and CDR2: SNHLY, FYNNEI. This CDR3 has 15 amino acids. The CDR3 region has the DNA TGTGCCAGCAGTTCCGGGACAGGACTAGCCTACGAGCAGTACTTC. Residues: CASSSGTGLAYEQYF.

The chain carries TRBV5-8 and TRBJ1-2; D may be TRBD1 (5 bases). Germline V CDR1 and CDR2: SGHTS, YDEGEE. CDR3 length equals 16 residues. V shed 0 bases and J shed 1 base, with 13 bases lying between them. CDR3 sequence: CASSLAGEGRNYGYTF. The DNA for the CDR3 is TGTGCCAGCAGCTTGGCCGGGGAGGGGCGTAACTATGGCTACACCTTC.

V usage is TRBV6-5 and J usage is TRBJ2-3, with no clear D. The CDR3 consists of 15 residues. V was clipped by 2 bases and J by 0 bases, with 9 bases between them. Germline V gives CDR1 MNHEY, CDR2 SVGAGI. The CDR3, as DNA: TGTGCCAGCAGTTACGTCAGTTGGAGCACAGATACGCAGTATTTT. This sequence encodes CASSYVSWSTDTQYF.

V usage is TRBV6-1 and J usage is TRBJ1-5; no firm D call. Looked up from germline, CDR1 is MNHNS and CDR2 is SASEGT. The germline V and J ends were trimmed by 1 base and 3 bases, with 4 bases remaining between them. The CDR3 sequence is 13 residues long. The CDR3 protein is CASSEVTNQPQHF. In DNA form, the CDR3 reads TGTGCCAGCAGTGAAGTAACCAATCAGCCCCAGCATTTT.

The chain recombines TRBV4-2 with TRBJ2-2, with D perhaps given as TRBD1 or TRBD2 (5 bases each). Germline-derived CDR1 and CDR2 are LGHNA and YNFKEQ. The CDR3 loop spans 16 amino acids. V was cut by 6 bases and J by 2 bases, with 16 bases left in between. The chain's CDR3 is CASRPTGALNTGELFF. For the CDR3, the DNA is TGTGCCAGCAGACCCACCGGGGCGCTTAACACCGGGGAGCTGTTTTTT.

CDR3 DNA sequence: TGTGCCAGCACCCGCCCCATAGGGGGCTCCTACGAGCAGTACTTC. Protein product: CASTRPIGGSYEQYF. The chain uses TRBV28 and TRBJ2-7; weak D call: TRBD1 (6 bases). CDR1 MDHEN and CDR2 SYDVKM come from the germline V gene. Deletions cut 7 bases from V and 0 bases from J, with 16 bases between. CDR3 length equals 15 residues.

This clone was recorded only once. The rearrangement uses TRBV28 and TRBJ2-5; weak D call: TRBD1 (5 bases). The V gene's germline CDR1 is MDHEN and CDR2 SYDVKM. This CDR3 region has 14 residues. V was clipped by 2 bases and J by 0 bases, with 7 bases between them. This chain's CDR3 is CASSLGANQETQYF. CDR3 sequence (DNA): TGTGCCAGCAGTTTAGGGGCCAACCAAGAGACCCAGTACTTC.

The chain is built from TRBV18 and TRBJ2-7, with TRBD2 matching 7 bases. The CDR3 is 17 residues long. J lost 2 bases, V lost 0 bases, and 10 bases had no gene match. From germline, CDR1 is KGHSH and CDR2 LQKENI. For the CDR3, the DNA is TGTGCCAGCTCACCACCTTGGGCGGGAGATCTCGCCTACGAGCAGTACTTC. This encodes CASSPPWAGDLAYEQYF. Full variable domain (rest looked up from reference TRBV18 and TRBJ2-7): NAGVMQNPRHLVRRRGQEARLRCSPMKGHSHVYWYRQLPEEGLKFMVYLQKENIIDESGMPKERFSAEFPKEGPSILRIQQVVRGDSAAYFCASSPPWAGDLAYEQYFGPGTRLTVT.